Following are 16 T cell receptor beta chains from one sample sequenced in a study of shared clonotypes between healthy human individuals. TCRdb's copy holds only in-frame clones and misses some; the assay was immunoSEQ multiplex PCR. The data contain roughly 400,000 clones, 96% of them seen just once; the ten biggest clones take up approximately 0.32%. The material sequenced was memory CD8+ T cells sorted from blood. As to subset: CD45RO+ cells pooled with CCR7-negative TemRA cells. Every receptor here comes from a man aged 25-45 years in good health.

This chain joins TRBV30 and TRBJ2-1; D call uncertain. The V gene lost 4 bases and the J gene lost 0 bases, with 7 bases spanning the gap. The germline V gene encodes CDR1 GTSNPN and CDR2 SVGIG (reference sequence). CDR3 length: 13 residues. CDR3 in DNA: TGTGCCTGGATGCCCGGCTCCTACAATGAGCAGTTCTTC. Translation gives CAWMPGSYNEQFF.

The chain is built from TRBV5-4 and TRBJ1-4; D remains unclear. Germline V gives CDR1 SGHNT, CDR2 YYREEE (reference sequence). This CDR3 has 14 residues. Trimming removed 3 bases from V and 0 bases from J, with 6 bases in between. DNA for the CDR3: TGTGCCAGCAGCTCCGATGCAACTAATGAAAAACTGTTTTTT. This sequence encodes CASSSDATNEKLFF.

The chain joins TRBV2 to TRBJ2-7, with D perhaps given as TRBD1 or TRBD2 (5 bases each). This CDR3 has 12 amino acids. CDR1 is SNHLY, CDR2 FYNNEI, per germline. The V end lost 8 bases, the J end lost 6 bases, and 14 bases lay between the germline ends. This chain's CDR3 is CASFITGGEQYF. CDR3 in DNA: TGTGCCAGCTTCATCACTGGGGGCGAGCAGTACTTC.

The chain combines TRBV27 with TRBJ2-1, with D possibly TRBD2 on 5 matching bases. Germline CDR1 is MNHEY and CDR2 is SMNVEV (reference sequence). Trimming took 5 bases from V and 3 from J, leaving 11 bases between them. There are 14 residues in the CDR3. The CDR3 DNA sequence: TGTGCCAGCAGTGCCCGACTAAACTACAATGAGCAGTTCTTC. Amino acid sequence: CASSARLNYNEQFF.

CDR3 in DNA: TGTGCCAGCCATGGCGCCCACGAAGTCGGAGGGGATACGCAGTATTTT. It yields the protein CASHGAHEVGGDTQYF. The rearrangement links TRBV28 to TRBJ2-3, with D perhaps matching TRBD2 (6 bases). The germline gives CDR1 MDHEN, CDR2 SYDVKM. The CDR3 runs 16 residues. With 8 bases removed from V and 6 bases from J, the gap between germline ends came to 24 bases. Using reference TRBV28 and TRBJ2-3 for the parts outside the CDR3, the full variable domain is DVKVTQSSRYLVKRTGEKVFLECVQDMDHENMFWYRQDPGLGLRLIYFSYDVKMKEKGDIPEGYSVSREKKERFSLILESASTNQTSMYLCASHGAHEVGGDTQYFGPGTRLTVL.

The V and J genes are TRBV6-5 and TRBJ1-6; D is unclear. This CDR3 region has 12 residues. V gave up 9 bases and J gave up 10 bases, with 13 bases separating them. CDR1 is MNHEY and CDR2 is SVGAGI in the germline V gene. CDR3 sequence: CARRREGSPLHF. The CDR3 nucleotides are TGTGCCAGAAGGAGAGAGGGCTCACCCCTCCACTTT.

With regard to this clone: This same CDR3 is encoded by further DNA sequences in the sample. CDR3 nucleotides: TGTGCCAGCAGCCCCAATCAGGGGACTCCATCCCGCGAGCAGTACTTC. Translation gives CASSPNQGTPSREQYF. The V call is TRBV14, the J call TRBJ2-7, with D perhaps TRBD1 or TRBD2 (6 bases each). CDR1 and CDR2 from the germline V gene are SGHDN and FVKESK. V was shortened by 4 bases and J by 6 bases, with 22 bases between the two germline ends. CDR3 length: 16 residues.

The chain has TRBV27 and TRBJ2-7; 7 bases line up with TRBD2. In germline, CDR1 is MNHEY, CDR2 SMNVEV (reference sequence). The CDR3 has 15 amino acids. V dropped 5 bases and J dropped 2; count of bases not matched to a gene: 9. In nucleotides, the CDR3 is TGTGCCAGCAGTCCCGGGGGAGGGTTCGCCTACGAGCAGTACTTC. It is translated as CASSPGGGFAYEQYF.

The CDR3 DNA reads TGCGCCAGCAGCTTGAATCTAGCGGGAGGCACAGATACGCAGTATTTT. Translated: CASSLNLAGGTDTQYF. The chain couples TRBV5-1 to TRBJ2-3; 10 bases map to TRBD2. The CDR3 is made up of 16 amino acids. Germline CDR1 is SGHRS and CDR2 is YFSETQ. V shed 1 base, J shed 1 base, and the junction held 3 bases outside the gene matches.

J is TRBJ1-5 and V is TRBV11-3; D gene unclear. The CDR3 loop spans 14 amino acids. Trimming cost V 3 bases and J 3 bases, with 9 bases left between them. CDR1 SGHNT and CDR2 YENEEA come from the germline V gene. DNA of the CDR3: TGTGCCAGCAGCTTGTTTGCGTACAATCAGCCCCAGCATTTT. Translating gives CASSLFAYNQPQHF.

The chain links TRBV6-5 to TRBJ1-5; 9 nucleotides agree with TRBD1. J lost 6 bases, V lost 4 bases, and 7 bases had no gene match. The CDR3 runs to 15 residues. The germline V gene has CDR1 MNHEY and CDR2 SVGAGI. The CDR3 here is CASSSGQGEGQPQHF. The CDR3 DNA follows: TGTGCCAGCAGTTCGGGACAGGGCGAGGGTCAGCCCCAGCATTTT.

As to this clone: A read error may account for a junction end that differs from germline. The chain has TRBV28 and TRBJ1-4; D ambiguous. Looked up from germline, CDR1 is MDHEN and CDR2 is SYDVKM. The CDR3 length is 15 residues. Here the CDR3 DNA reads TGTGCCAGCAGGTTATCGGGTGGACGGGGAGAAAAACTGTTTTTT. As protein: CASRLSGGRGEKLFF.

This clone was seen only once. The J gene is TRBJ1-2, the V gene TRBV6-1; 7 bases match TRBD1. V gave up 9 bases and J gave up 2 bases; unmatched junction bases: 6. The CDR3 contains 13 residues. Per the germline V gene, CDR1 is MNHNS and CDR2 is SASEGT. The CDR3: CASRQGLNYGYTF. The DNA of the CDR3 is TGTGCCAGTCGACAGGGCCTAAACTATGGCTACACCTTC.

A note on this clone: The sample has other DNA sequences that encode this CDR3 too. The chain uses TRBV9 and TRBJ2-7; no firm D call. Trimming took 4 bases from V and 3 from J, leaving 8 bases between them. CDR3 length: 12 amino acids. The germline CDR1 and CDR2 sequences are SGDLS and YYNGEE. CDR3 nucleotides: TGTGCCAGCAGCCCAGGAAACTACGAGCAGTACTTC. Encoded protein: CASSPGNYEQYF.

J is TRBJ2-7 and V is TRBV28; D unclear. The CDR3 is made up of 12 amino acids. The ends were cut back, 3 bases at V and 0 bases at J, with 3 bases in the middle. Germline V gene data show CDR1 as MDHEN and CDR2 as SYDVKM. As DNA, the CDR3 is TGTGCCAGCAGTTTCAACTCCTACGAGCAGTACTTC. Encoded protein: CASSFNSYEQYF.

CDR3 sequence: CASSWRGTYQETQYF. The CDR3, as DNA: TGTGCCAGCAGCTGGCGCGGGACCTACCAAGAGACCCAGTACTTC. V usage is TRBV7-9 and J usage is TRBJ2-5, with TRBD2 as a possible D gene (6 bases). V lost 4 bases, J lost 0 bases, and 12 bases lay in between. Germline V gives CDR1 SEHNR, CDR2 FQNEAQ (reference sequence). This CDR3 has 15 amino acids.